These T cell receptor beta chains were read from a single sample in a study of breast tumors, draining lymph nodes, adjacent tissues. TCRdb itself ran the multiplex PCR reads through MiXCR, one entry per CDR3 protein. The data show about 180,000 distinct CDR3 sequences, with approximately 30% seen just once and less than 4% held by the top ten. The specimen was axillary lymph node tissue. The source of these receptors is a female donor with breast cancer. Some clones in this sample may be carry-over from other donors' samples. CDR3s include the opening cysteine and the closing phenylalanine or tryptophan. D genes are given only for firm matches. Clone size appears in some rows only: once, few, many, or a class for an expanded clone.

v_call	d_call	clone_size	j_call	cdr3_nt	cdr3_aa
TRBV28	-	few	TRBJ1-5	TGTGCCAGCACCCCAGAACCCACCCCGTGGGATTATAGCAATCAGCCCCAGCATTTT	CASTPEPTPWDYSNQPQHF
TRBV20-1	TRBD1	-	TRBJ1-2	TGCAGTGCCAGCAGCTCCTGGACAGGGGGCGACTATGGCTACACCTTC	CSASSSWTGGDYGYTF
TRBV4-3	-	many	TRBJ1-2	TGCGCCAGCAGCCCTGGCTATGGCTACACCTTC	CASSPGYGYTF
TRBV5-5	-	once	TRBJ1-1	TGTGCCAGCAGCTTGGCCGGGGTTACTGAAGCTTTCTTT	CASSLAGVTEAFF
TRBV12-3/TRBV12-4	TRBD2	many	TRBJ2-5	TGTGCCAGCAGTTTAGGTACTAGCGGGGAAGAGACCCAGTACTTC	CASSLGTSGEETQYF
TRBV6-2/TRBV6-3	-	many	TRBJ1-2	TGTGCCAGCAGTCCCCAAAGAAGGGTAATGACCTATGGCTACACCTTC	CASSPQRRVMTYGYTF
TRBV6-5	-	many	TRBJ1-4	TGTGCCAGCAGTCACCGCGAGGAGGGGGGACTGTTTTTT	CASSHREEGGLFF
TRBV5-5	-	-	TRBJ1-2	TGTGCCAGCAGCTTTGTCAGGGGCCGATTACTCCACTATGGCTACACCTTC	CASSFVRGRLLHYGYTF
TRBV20-1	-	many	TRBJ2-7	TGCAGTGCTAACCTACTTACAGGAGACCCTGTTTATGAGCAGTACTTC	CSANLLTGDPVYEQYF
TRBV5-1	-	many	TRBJ1-5	TGCGCCAGCAGCTTGGAGGGTAATCGAGATCAGCCCCAGCATTTT	CASSLEGNRDQPQHF
TRBV4-1	TRBD1	many	TRBJ2-7	TGCGCCAGCAGCCAGTACAGGGGGCCTACCGCCTACGAGCAGTACTTC	CASSQYRGPTAYEQYF
TRBV15	-	-	TRBJ2-3	TGTGCCACCAGCAGTGAATGGTCAGATACGCAGTATTTT	CATSSEWSDTQYF
TRBV6-5	-	-	TRBJ2-7	TGTGCCAGCAGTTACTCCGGGATGTCCTACGAGCAGTACTTC	CASSYSGMSYEQYF
TRBV13	-	many	TRBJ2-5	TGTGCCAGCAGCTTTTCCGGGAGATACAAACCCCAAGAGACCCAGTACTTC	CASSFSGRYKPQETQYF
TRBV7-6	-	many	TRBJ1-4	TGTGCCAGCAGCTTAGCAGCCGGGGACGGGGAAAAACTGTTTTTT	CASSLAAGDGEKLFF
TRBV5-8	-	many	TRBJ1-6	TGTGCCAGCAGCTTGTCAGGGACGGCTGATAATTCACCCCTCCACTTT	CASSLSGTADNSPLHF
TRBV16	-	many	TRBJ1-2	TGTGCCAGCAGCCAATCCGGACAGTTTAACTATGGCTACACCTTC	CASSQSGQFNYGYTF
TRBV3-1	TRBD1	many	TRBJ1-2	TGTGCCAGCAGCCGCGGACAGGGAAGGGGCTACACCTTC	CASSRGQGRGYTF
TRBV20-1	-	many	TRBJ2-7	TGCAGTGCTATTTCTAAGCCCCAGCAGTACTTC	CSAISKPQQYF
TRBV24-1	-	-	TRBJ1-2	TGTGCCACCAGTGATTCCTCGACAGGTTCGCACGGCTACACCTTC	CATSDSSTGSHGYTF
TRBV6-2/TRBV6-3	TRBD1	-	TRBJ1-2	TGTGCCAGCAGTTGGGGACAGCGTATAACCTCTGGCTACACCTTC	CASSWGQRITSGYTF
TRBV4-1	TRBD1	many	TRBJ1-2	TGCGCCAGCAGCCTGGGACAGGGGGGAGTTATTGGTGGCTACACCTTC	CASSLGQGGVIGGYTF
TRBV7-8	TRBD2	-	TRBJ2-1	TGTGCCAGCAGCTTAGGCGGGGACTACTCCTACAATGAGCAGTTCTTC	CASSLGGDYSYNEQFF
TRBV20-1	TRBD1	many	TRBJ2-1	TGCAGTGCTATGGACAGGGTTAATTATGAGCAGTTCTTC	CSAMDRVNYEQFF
TRBV7-3	TRBD2	many	TRBJ2-2	TGTGCCAGCAGCTCAACTAGCGGGGTGGATACCGGGGAGCTGTTTTTT	CASSSTSGVDTGELFF
TRBV30	TRBD1	many	TRBJ2-1	TGTGCCTGGAGCCCGGACAGGGGTCCCTACAATGAGCAGTTCTTC	CAWSPDRGPYNEQFF
TRBV7-2	-	many	TRBJ2-3	TGTGCCAGCAGCTCGGATGGAGTTCGACGAAGCACAGATACGCAGTATTTT	CASSSDGVRRSTDTQYF
TRBV5-1	-	many	TRBJ2-1	TGCGCCAGCAGCTGGACGGGGGCGGGGATGAACAATGAGCAGTTCTTC	CASSWTGAGMNNEQFF
TRBV2	TRBD1	many	TRBJ2-3	TGTGCCAGCAGAGACAGGGGGCGAACAGATACGCAGTATTTT	CASRDRGRTDTQYF
TRBV5-1	TRBD1	many	TRBJ2-3	TGCGCCAGCAGCCCCGGACAGGAAGCAGATACGCAGTATTTT	CASSPGQEADTQYF
TRBV7-9	TRBD2	-	TRBJ2-7	TGTGCCAGCAGCTTTGGCGGGAGGGCGGAGCAGTACTTC	CASSFGGRAEQYF
TRBV12-3/TRBV12-4	TRBD1	many	TRBJ1-2	TGTGCCAGCGTGGCCCAGGGGGCTAACTATGGCTACACCTTC	CASVAQGANYGYTF
TRBV12-5	TRBD1	few	TRBJ1-1	TGTGCTAGTGGTTCTCAGGGGGTCGGCACTGAAGCTTTCTTT	CASGSQGVGTEAFF
TRBV20-1	-	once	TRBJ2-7	TGCAGTGCTAAGGGACGGGTTTCCCTACCGCAGTACTTC	CSAKGRVSLPQYF
TRBV15	TRBD2	-	TRBJ2-7	TGTGCCACCAGCAATCTAGCGGGAGGGCCTTTCGTCTACGAGCAGTACTTC	CATSNLAGGPFVYEQYF
TRBV9	-	many	TRBJ1-6	TGTGCCAGCAGCGCGACGGACAGTAATTCACCCCTCCACTTT	CASSATDSNSPLHF
TRBV7-9	-	many	TRBJ1-4	TGTGCCAGCAGCTTCGAGGCCTTTAATGAAAAACTGTTTTTT	CASSFEAFNEKLFF
TRBV20-1	-	-	TRBJ1-2	TGCGGTGCATCGACAGGATCCTTAGCTACCTATGGCTACACCTTC	CGASTGSLATYGYTF
TRBV11-2	-	-	TRBJ2-1	TGTGCCAGCACCACGTACAATGAGCAGCTCTTC	CASTTYNEQLF
TRBV18	-	many	TRBJ2-7	TGTGCCAGCTCACCAGTCCCGGGGCCCGGGACTCAGGGCTACGAGCAGTACTTC	CASSPVPGPGTQGYEQYF
TRBV20-1	-	few	TRBJ1-6	TGCAGTGCTAGCCCGAGGCGGACCAATTCACCCCTCCACTTT	CSASPRRTNSPLHF
TRBV5-1	-	many	TRBJ2-3	TGCGCCAGCAGCTTGGAGCAGTCCAGGGCCGATACGCAGTATTTT	CASSLEQSRADTQYF
TRBV7-3	-	-	TRBJ2-1	TGTGCCAGCAGCTTAAGCGACGGGGGTGGGTGGAATGAGCAGTTCTTC	CASSLSDGGGWNEQFF
TRBV15	-	many	TRBJ2-3	TGTGCCACCAGCAGAGATTACAGGGACACAGATACGCAGTATTTT	CATSRDYRDTDTQYF
TRBV12-5	-	many	TRBJ2-3	TGTGCTAGTGCCCCACCGAAGAGCGCCGACCCGACAGATACGCAGTATTTT	CASAPPKSADPTDTQYF
TRBV30	-	-	TRBJ2-4	TGTGCCTGGAGTACTCTACAGAGGGGGGCCAAAAACATTCAGTACTTC	CAWSTLQRGAKNIQYF
TRBV6-4	-	many	TRBJ2-1	TGTGCCAGCAGTGACCTCTCTGGAAGAGTCGGCAATGAGCAGTTCTTC	CASSDLSGRVGNEQFF
TRBV12-3/TRBV12-4	-	many	TRBJ2-5	TGTGCCAGCAGTTTTCGCACAGGTTCGGAGACCCAGTACTTC	CASSFRTGSETQYF
TRBV6-2/TRBV6-3	-	many	TRBJ2-7	TGTGCCAGCAGTTACCACAGAAACGAGCAGTACTTC	CASSYHRNEQYF
TRBV27	-	many	TRBJ1-2	TGTGCCAGCAGTTTCCAGGGGTCGAACTATGGCTACACCTTC	CASSFQGSNYGYTF
TRBV5-4	TRBD1	many	TRBJ1-2	TGTGCCAGCAGCTCGGACAGGGCCAAGGGCTACACCTTC	CASSSDRAKGYTF
TRBV11-2	-	many	TRBJ2-7	TGTGCCAGCAGCACTTTGACAGGGAGGAGGCCCGAGCAGTACTTC	CASSTLTGRRPEQYF
TRBV28	-	many	TRBJ1-2	TGTGCCAGCCTCTCGGGGTCCGGACAGCATTACCAATATGGCTACACCTTC	CASLSGSGQHYQYGYTF
TRBV6-2/TRBV6-3	-	-	TRBJ1-1	TGTGCCAGCCATACGGGACCCCCGAACACTGAAGCTTTCTTT	CASHTGPPNTEAFF
TRBV5-6	TRBD1	-	TRBJ1-1	TGTGCCAGCAGCTTACCTGGACAGGGCTTGGATGAAGCTTTCTTT	CASSLPGQGLDEAFF